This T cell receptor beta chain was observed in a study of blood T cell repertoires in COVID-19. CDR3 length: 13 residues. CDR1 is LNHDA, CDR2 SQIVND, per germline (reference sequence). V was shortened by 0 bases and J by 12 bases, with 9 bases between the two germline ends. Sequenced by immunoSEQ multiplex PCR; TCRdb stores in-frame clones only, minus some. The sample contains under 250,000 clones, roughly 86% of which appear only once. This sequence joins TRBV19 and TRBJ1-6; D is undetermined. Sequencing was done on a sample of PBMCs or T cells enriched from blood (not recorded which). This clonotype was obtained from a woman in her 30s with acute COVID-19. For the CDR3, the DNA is TGTGCCAGTAGTATAGATACGGTGAGACCCCTCCACTTT. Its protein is CASSIDTVRPLHF.